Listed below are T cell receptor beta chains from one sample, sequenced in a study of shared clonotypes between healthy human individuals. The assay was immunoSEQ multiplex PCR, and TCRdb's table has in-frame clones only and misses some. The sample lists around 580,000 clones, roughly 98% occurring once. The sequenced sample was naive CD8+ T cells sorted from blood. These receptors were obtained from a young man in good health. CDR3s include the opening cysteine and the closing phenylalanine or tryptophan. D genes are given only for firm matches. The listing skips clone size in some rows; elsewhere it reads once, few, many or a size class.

CASSSRDREEAYNEQFF | TGTGCCAGCAGTTCCCGAGACAGGGAAGAGGCCTACAATGAGCAGTTCTTC | TRBJ2-1 | TRBV27 | NA | 17 | TRBD1
CASTSGPGTGELFF | TGCGCCAGCACATCGGGCCCGGGGACCGGGGAGCTGTTTTTT | TRBJ2-2 | TRBV10-1 | NA | 14 | NA
CASSPGLAGEGETQYF | TGTGCCAGCAGCCCCGGACTAGCGGGAGAAGGAGAGACCCAGTACTTC | TRBJ2-5 | TRBV9 | NA | 16 | TRBD2
CASSLGGQPQHF | TGTGCCAGCAGCTTAGGGGGCCAGCCCCAGCATTTT | TRBJ1-5 | TRBV7-9 | NA | 12 | NA
CASSSPSSGSYEQYF | TGTGCCAGCAGCTCACCTTCGAGCGGCTCCTACGAGCAGTACTTC | TRBJ2-7 | TRBV7-9 | NA | 15 | NA
CASSTKDRGVETQYF | TGTGCCAGCAGTACAAAGGACAGGGGAGTGGAGACCCAGTACTTC | TRBJ2-5 | TRBV25-1 | NA | 15 | TRBD1
CASSERTVSEQYF | TGTGCCAGCAGTGAAAGGACAGTCTCCGAGCAGTACTTC | TRBJ2-7 | TRBV2 | NA | 13 | NA
CASSVESSGSTEQYF | TGTGCCAGCAGCGTAGAGTCTAGCGGGAGCACCGAGCAGTACTTC | TRBJ2-7 | TRBV9 | NA | 15 | TRBD2
CASSLAAASGRAPYEQYF | TGTGCCAGCAGCTTAGCTGCCGCAAGCGGGAGGGCCCCCTACGAGCAGTACTTC | TRBJ2-7 | TRBV7-8 | NA | 18 | TRBD2
CASSPGANEQFF | TGTGCCAGCTCACCAGGGGCTAATGAGCAGTTCTTC | TRBJ2-1 | TRBV18 | NA | 12 | NA
CASSYVRGGNQPQHF | TGTGCCAGCAGTTACGTCCGGGGTGGCAATCAGCCCCAGCATTTT | TRBJ1-5 | TRBV6-5 | NA | 15 | NA
CASSPSLTLRRDRIYEQYF | TGTGCCAGCAGCCCAAGCCTCACCCTTCGTCGGGACAGAATCTACGAGCAGTACTTC | TRBJ2-7 | TRBV7-2 | NA | 19 | TRBD1
CASSLGGRQTSTDTQYF | TGCGCCAGCAGCTTGGGGGGACGGCAGACCAGCACAGATACGCAGTATTTT | TRBJ2-3 | TRBV5-1 | NA | 17 | NA
CASSFRQGAYEQYF | TGTGCCAGCAGCTTTAGACAGGGGGCATACGAGCAGTACTTC | TRBJ2-7 | TRBV11-2 | NA | 14 | TRBD1
CASSHAYGSPLYNEQFF | TGCGCCAGCAGCCATGCTTACGGGAGTCCCCTGTACAATGAGCAGTTCTTC | TRBJ2-1 | TRBV4-1 | NA | 17 | NA
CASSPISTSSYEQYF | TGTGCCAGCAGTCCTATTTCCACCAGCTCCTACGAGCAGTACTTC | TRBJ2-7 | TRBV28 | NA | 15 | NA
CASGGPMGAYEQYF | TGTGCCAGCGGGGGACCAATGGGTGCCTACGAGCAGTACTTC | TRBJ2-7 | TRBV27 | NA | 14 | NA
CSVLISDRQSHYGYTF | TGCAGCGTCCTAATCTCTGACAGACAGAGTCACTATGGCTACACCTTC | TRBJ1-2 | TRBV29-1 | NA | 16 | NA
CASRATGSLRADTQYF | TGTGCCAGCAGAGCTACAGGGTCGTTGCGCGCAGATACGCAGTATTTT | TRBJ2-3 | TRBV2 | NA | 16 | NA
CASNGQGAGDTQYF | TGTGCCAGCAACGGACAGGGGGCGGGAGATACGCAGTATTTT | TRBJ2-3 | TRBV28 | NA | 14 | TRBD1
CASSAETGPNYGYTF | TGTGCCAGCAGCGCCGAAACAGGACCTAACTATGGCTACACCTTC | TRBJ1-2 | TRBV7-6 | NA | 15 | NA
CASSQGVGGYEQYF | TGTGCCAGCAGCCAGGGGGTAGGTGGGTACGAGCAGTACTTC | TRBJ2-7 | TRBV4-2 | NA | 14 | NA
CASSFGGMGEKLFF | TGTGCCAGCAGCTTCGGCGGGATGGGTGAAAAACTGTTTTTT | TRBJ1-4 | TRBV7-9 | NA | 14 | NA
CASSLGGNTEAFF | TGCGCCAGCAGCTTGGGCGGGAACACTGAAGCTTTCTTT | TRBJ1-1 | TRBV5-1 | NA | 13 | NA
CASSTGLAGVAGELFF | TGTGCCAGCAGCACCGGACTAGCGGGAGTGGCCGGGGAGCTGTTTTTT | TRBJ2-2 | TRBV7-8 | NA | 16 | TRBD2
CASSPGTLAKNIQYF | TGTGCCAGCAGCCCTGGGACACTAGCCAAAAACATTCAGTACTTC | TRBJ2-4 | TRBV7-9 | NA | 15 | NA
CASRPMGTNTGELFF | TGTGCCAGCAGGCCCATGGGGACGAACACCGGGGAGCTGTTTTTT | TRBJ2-2 | TRBV5-6 | NA | 15 | NA
CASSLYDRNHEQYF | TGTGCCAGCAGCTTATACGACAGGAACCACGAGCAGTACTTC | TRBJ2-7 | TRBV7-9 | NA | 14 | NA
CASSASGSGAGELFF | TGTGCCAGCAGTGCTAGCGGGAGTGGGGCCGGGGAGCTGTTTTTT | TRBJ2-2 | TRBV6-5 | NA | 15 | TRBD2
CASSYPYTGGELFF | TGTGCCAGCAGTTACCCCTATACGGGCGGGGAGCTGTTTTTT | TRBJ2-2 | TRBV6-5 | once | 14 | NA
CASSEEAGGLSEQYF | TGCGCCAGCAGCGAAGAAGCGGGAGGGCTGAGCGAGCAGTACTTC | TRBJ2-7 | TRBV10-1 | NA | 15 | TRBD2
CASRGGQPQHF | TGCGCCAGCAGGGGTGGGCAGCCCCAGCATTTT | TRBJ1-5 | TRBV5-1 | NA | 11 | NA
CASSPPGQEYNEQFF | TGTGCCAGCAGCCCACCGGGACAGGAATACAATGAGCAGTTCTTC | TRBJ2-1 | TRBV5-4 | NA | 15 | TRBD1
CAWSGRDIEQFF | TGTGCCTGGAGTGGCCGGGACATCGAGCAGTTCTTC | TRBJ2-1 | TRBV30 | NA | 12 | NA
CASSLSVAGVGETQYF | TGTGCCAGCAGCCTTTCCGTAGCGGGAGTTGGTGAGACCCAGTACTTC | TRBJ2-5 | TRBV7-9 | NA | 16 | TRBD2
CASSSDRSAYEQYF | TGTGCCAGCAGCTCGGACAGGTCAGCCTACGAGCAGTACTTC | TRBJ2-7 | TRBV11-1 | NA | 14 | TRBD1
CASSSLSSYEQYF | TGTGCCAGCAGCTCTTTGAGCTCCTACGAGCAGTACTTC | TRBJ2-7 | TRBV27 | NA | 13 | NA